The 21 T cell receptor beta chains below come from one sample, sequenced in a study of STAT3 mutations in large granular lymphocyte leukemia. The assay was immunoSEQ multiplex PCR, and TCRdb's table has in-frame clones only and misses some. This repertoire shows fewer than 2,000 clones, roughly 60% found once; its top ten account for around three fifths. The study, taken as a whole, reports: In T-cell large granular lymphocyte leukemia, about half of patients showed multiple immunodominant subclonotypes.

These receptors are not linked to any known antigen. The material sequenced was peripheral blood mononuclear cells. These receptors all come from a man in his forties or fifties with T-cell large granular lymphocyte leukemia. Some clones in this sample may be carry-over from other donors' samples.

In this sample, this clone turned up a few times. V is TRBV10-3 and J is TRBJ2-7; TRBD2 aligns across 10 bases. The CDR3 runs 14 residues. The V and J ends lost 6 bases and 2 bases, in that order; junction bases with no gene match: 4. Germline V gene lookup returns CDR1 ENHRY and CDR2 SYGVKD. The CDR3 sequence: CAIRGLAGAYEQYF. The CDR3 bases are TGTGCCATCAGGGGTCTAGCGGGAGCCTACGAGCAGTACTTC.

The CDR3 coding sequence is TGTGCCTGGAGTTCCGGGACAGGGCCCTACGAGCAGTACTTC. This encodes CAWSSGTGPYEQYF. The genes are TRBV30 and TRBJ2-7; 9 bases are shared with TRBD1. CDR3 length equals 14 residues. V dropped 2 bases and J dropped 2; count of bases not matched to a gene: 4. Germline loops: CDR1 GTSNPN, CDR2 SVGIG (reference sequence).

The genes are TRBV7-9 and TRBJ1-2, with 8 bases aligning to TRBD1. Germline values: CDR1 SEHNR, CDR2 FQNEAQ (reference sequence). J was trimmed by 8 bases and V by 6 bases; bases with no gene match: 5. This CDR3 comprises 12 residues. The CDR3 reads CASRYTGGGYTF. CDR3 nucleotides: TGTGCCAGCAGATATACAGGGGGAGGCTACACCTTC.

V and J are TRBV5-1 and TRBJ2-7; 10 positions match TRBD1. This CDR3 has 15 residues. The germline V gene has CDR1 SGHRS and CDR2 YFSETQ. Trimming at V came to 0 bases and at J to 6 bases, leaving 6 bases not matched to a gene. CDR3 in amino acids: CASSLAGTGALEQYF. CDR3 coding DNA: TGCGCCAGCAGCTTGGCGGGGACAGGGGCCCTCGAGCAGTACTTC.

The chain recombines TRBV5-1 with TRBJ2-7; 8 bases agree with TRBD2. Trimming took 4 bases from V and 0 from J; bases not matched to a gene: 9. The CDR3 extends over 16 amino acids. Germline CDR1 reads SGHRS; CDR2 reads YFSETQ. The CDR3 bases are TGCGCCAGCAGCCCGCCCCGGGGGGGAGTCTCCTACGAGCAGTACTTC. Translating gives CASSPPRGGVSYEQYF.

The chain is built from TRBV30 and TRBJ2-3; 14 positions match TRBD2. This CDR3 has 15 residues. Germline V gene sequence: CDR1 GTSNPN, CDR2 SVGIG (reference sequence). The ends lost 5 bases at V and 2 bases at J; junction bases unmatched: 3. The CDR3 loop is CAWGLAGGITDTQYF. DNA of the CDR3: TGTGCCTGGGGACTAGCGGGGGGAATCACAGATACGCAGTATTTT.

This clone was observed a handful of times. V is TRBV2 and J is TRBJ2-1; 8 positions match TRBD2. The J segment lost 3 bases and the V segment lost 8 bases, leaving 9 bases of the junction unmatched. In germline, CDR1 is SNHLY, CDR2 FYNNEI. CDR3 length equals 15 residues. The CDR3 region is CASGGLDPFYNEQFF. CDR3 in DNA: TGTGCCAGCGGGGGACTAGACCCCTTCTACAATGAGCAGTTCTTC.

The chain employs TRBV19 and TRBJ1-5; no reliable D call. CDR3 size: 15 residues. Trimming stripped 7 bases from V and 1 base from J, with 14 bases between. Germline-derived CDR1 and CDR2 are LNHDA and SQIVND (reference sequence). CDR3 sequence: CASTPYGGSNQPQHF. Written as DNA, the CDR3 is TGTGCCAGTACCCCCTACGGAGGGAGCAATCAGCCCCAGCATTTT. Full variable domain (remainder filled in from reference TRBV19 and TRBJ1-5): DGGITQSPKYLFRKEGQNVTLSCEQNLNHDAMYWYRQDPGQGLRLIYYSQIVNDFQKGDIAEGYSVSREKKESFPLTVTSAQKNPTAFYLCASTPYGGSNQPQHFGDGTRLSIL.

Here the CDR3 reads CSVGQGAGEQYF. CDR3 bases: TGCAGCGTCGGACAGGGGGCGGGCGAGCAGTACTTC. V is TRBV29-1 and J is TRBJ2-7; 11 bases agree with TRBD1. Germline values: CDR1 SQVTM, CDR2 ANQGSEA. With V trimmed by 6 bases and J by 6 bases, 4 bases remained unmatched. This CDR3 has 12 amino acids.

This clone came up a few times. This chain links TRBV18 with TRBJ2-1, with TRBD2 as a possible D gene (5 bases). The CDR3 loop spans 12 amino acids. In germline, CDR1 is KGHSH, CDR2 LQKENI. The V end lost 2 bases, the J end lost 7 bases, and 6 bases lay between the germline ends. DNA for the CDR3: TGTGCCAGCTCACCATCGGGGAATGAGCAGTTCTTC. Protein sequence: CASSPSGNEQFF.

The V call is TRBV30, the J call TRBJ1-2, with TRBD1 matching over 8 bases. The CDR3 has 12 amino acids. Per germline, CDR1 GTSNPN and CDR2 SVGIG (reference sequence). Trimming cost V 2 bases and J 8 bases; bases outside gene matches: 4. The CDR3 here is CAWSLGQGGYTF. As DNA, the CDR3 is TGTGCCTGGAGTCTCGGACAGGGCGGCTACACCTTC.

This clone showed up just a few times. V and J are TRBV2 and TRBJ1-3, with a weak D call TRBD1 (5 bases). Germline V gene lookup returns CDR1 SNHLY and CDR2 FYNNEI. Between the trimmed V and J ends, which lost 4 bases and 4 bases, there was a span of 8 bases. The CDR3 consists of 13 residues. The CDR3 bases are TGTGCCAGCAGTGGGACAACCGGAAACACCATATATTTT. It translates to CASSGTTGNTIYF.

The CDR3 DNA follows: TGCGCCAGCAGCCAAGGGGAGGAGGGCCGGTACGAGCAGTACTTC. It encodes CASSQGEEGRYEQYF. This chain joins TRBV4-3 and TRBJ2-7; D may be TRBD2 (6 bases). Trimming shortened V by 1 base and J by 4 bases, and 14 bases separated the two germline ends. The germline V gene encodes CDR1 LGHNA and CDR2 YSLEER. This CDR3 has 15 residues.

CDR3 nucleotide sequence: TGTGCCTGGAGTGTACCAGGTATTAACATCTATGGCTACACCTTC. Amino acid sequence: CAWSVPGINIYGYTF. The chain is built from TRBV30 and TRBJ1-2; D is unresolved. Looked up from germline, CDR1 is GTSNPN and CDR2 is SVGIG (reference sequence). This CDR3 is built from 15 residues. The V end was cut by 0 bases, the J end by 4 bases, with 15 bases between.

This clone was observed once. In DNA form, the CDR3 reads TGTGCCAGCAGCACCTCGGGGTGGGAGCAGTACTTC. Amino acid sequence: CASSTSGWEQYF. The chain couples TRBV7-9 to TRBJ2-7, with D possibly TRBD2 on 5 matching bases. Trimming removed 5 bases at V and 7 bases at J, with 12 bases between. CDR1 and CDR2 from the germline V gene are SEHNR and FQNEAQ (reference sequence). The CDR3 consists of 12 residues.

This clone was detected only a few times. V is TRBV30 and J is TRBJ1-5, with D unclear. The V end was cut by 1 base, the J end by 2 bases, with 6 bases between. The CDR3 spans 13 residues. Germline CDR1 reads GTSNPN; CDR2 reads SVGIG (reference sequence). The CDR3 region has the DNA TGTGCCTGGAGTGCCCAGGGCAATCAGCCCCAGCATTTT. This sequence encodes CAWSAQGNQPQHF. The full variable domain, completed using reference TRBV30 and TRBJ1-5, is SQTIHQWPATLVQPVGSPLSLECTVEGTSNPNLYWYRQAAGRGLQLLFYSVGIGQISSEVPQNLSASRPQDRQFILSSKKLLLSDSGFYLCAWSAQGNQPQHFGDGTRLSIL.

The chain carries TRBV5-1 and TRBJ2-1; 9 bases line up with TRBD1. In germline, CDR1 is SGHRS, CDR2 YFSETQ. Trimming took 1 base from V and 7 from J; bases not matched to a gene: 6. The CDR3 has 15 amino acids. CDR3 sequence: CASSLRGQGVNEQFF. CDR3 nucleotide sequence: TGCGCCAGCAGCTTGAGGGGACAGGGAGTTAATGAGCAGTTCTTC.

The chain uses TRBV5-1 and TRBJ2-1; D is uncertain. Trimming took off 0 bases at V and 6 bases at J, with 7 bases between the two ends. This CDR3 has 13 residues. CDR1 and CDR2 (germline): SGHRS, YFSETQ. CDR3 region: CASSLDGLNEQFF. The CDR3 nucleotides read TGCGCCAGCAGCTTGGATGGGCTCAATGAGCAGTTCTTC.

This clone was seen only once. This chain links TRBV9 with TRBJ1-1; no reliable D call. The V gene's germline CDR1 is SGDLS and CDR2 YYNGEE. This CDR3 region has 15 residues. Trimming took 1 base from V and 1 from J, leaving 11 bases between them. DNA of the CDR3: TGTGCCAGCAGCGTATTTAACCCAGCGAACACTGAAGCTTTCTTT. It yields the protein CASSVFNPANTEAFF.

The chain is built from TRBV7-9 and TRBJ2-7; 7 bases agree with TRBD2. This CDR3 comprises 14 residues. From germline, CDR1 is SEHNR and CDR2 FQNEAQ (reference sequence). V lost 2 bases to trimming and J lost 5 bases; unmatched junction nucleotides: 6. The CDR3 region has the DNA TGTGCCAGCAGCTTACCACTAGCGCTCGACGAGCAGTACTTC. Encoded protein: CASSLPLALDEQYF. Based on the CDR3 plus reference TRBV7-9 and TRBJ2-7, the full variable domain is DTGVSQNPRHKITKRGQNVTFRCDPISEHNRLYWYRQTLGQGPEFLTYFQNEAQLEKSRLLSDRFSAERPKGSFSTLEIQRTEQGDSAMYLCASSLPLALDEQYFGPGTRLTVT.

The V gene is TRBV2, the J gene TRBJ1-5; perhaps TRBD1 as D (6 bases). Trimming shortened V by 8 bases and J by 5 bases, and 16 bases separated the two germline ends. This CDR3 is 14 amino acids long. Germline V gives CDR1 SNHLY, CDR2 FYNNEI. CDR3 sequence: CASGPDSTYQPQHF. CDR3 DNA sequence: TGTGCCAGCGGGCCGGACAGTACTTATCAGCCCCAGCATTTT.